The T cell receptor beta chain under discussion was sequenced for a study of T-cell reconstitution after alpha-beta-depleted transplantation in children. Study results and caveats: Newly produced T cells mostly provided counts and TCRbeta diversity after one year, as hyperexpanded clones declined. Surviving recipient T cells and thymic progenitors accounted for the high day-60 TCRbeta diversity observed in some patients. There were reportedly several hundred expanded graft clones from which alpha-beta T cells came about two months after transplant.

A word on this clonotype: Its specificity is unknown.

The CDR3 totals 16 residues. Germline trimming cut 5 bases from V and 2 bases from J; bases unmatched to any gene: 8. The TCRbeta library was prepared with unique molecular identifiers. One entry per CDR3 protein, called by TCRdb with MiXCR from the PCR reads. The repertoire consists of 500,000 to 650,000 distinct CDR3 sequences, with about an eighth occurring once and the leading ten covering roughly 15%. The sequenced sample was PBMCs, mostly from graft donor cells, obtained 180 days after TCRalphabeta/CD19-depleted stem cell transplant. The chain carries TRBV12-3 or TRBV12-4 and TRBJ2-7, with 11 nucleotides matching TRBD2. The sequence derives from a female patient aged 2 to 10 who had a stem cell transplant for aplastic anemia, so the T cells may come from the graft donor. The CDR3 is CASSTYLAGGTYEQYV. CDR3 nucleotides: TGTGCCAGCAGTACCTACCTAGCGGGGGGCACCTACGAGCAGTACGTC.